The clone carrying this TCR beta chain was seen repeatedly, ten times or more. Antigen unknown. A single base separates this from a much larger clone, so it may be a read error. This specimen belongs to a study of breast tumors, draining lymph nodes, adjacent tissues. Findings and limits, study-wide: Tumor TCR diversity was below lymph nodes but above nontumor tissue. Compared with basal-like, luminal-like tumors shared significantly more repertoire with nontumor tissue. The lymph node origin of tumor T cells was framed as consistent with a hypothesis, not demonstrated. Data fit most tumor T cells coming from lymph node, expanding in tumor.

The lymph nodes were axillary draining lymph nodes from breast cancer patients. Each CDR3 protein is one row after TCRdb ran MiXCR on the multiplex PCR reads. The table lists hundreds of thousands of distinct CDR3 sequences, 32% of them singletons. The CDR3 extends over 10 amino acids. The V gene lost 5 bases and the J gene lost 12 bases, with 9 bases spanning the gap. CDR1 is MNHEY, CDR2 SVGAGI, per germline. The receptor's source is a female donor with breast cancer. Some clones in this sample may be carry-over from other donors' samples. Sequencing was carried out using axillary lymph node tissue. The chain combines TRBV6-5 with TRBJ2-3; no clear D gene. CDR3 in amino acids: CASSRSPQYF. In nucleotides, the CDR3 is TGTGCCAGCAGTCGCTCCCCCCAGTATTTT.